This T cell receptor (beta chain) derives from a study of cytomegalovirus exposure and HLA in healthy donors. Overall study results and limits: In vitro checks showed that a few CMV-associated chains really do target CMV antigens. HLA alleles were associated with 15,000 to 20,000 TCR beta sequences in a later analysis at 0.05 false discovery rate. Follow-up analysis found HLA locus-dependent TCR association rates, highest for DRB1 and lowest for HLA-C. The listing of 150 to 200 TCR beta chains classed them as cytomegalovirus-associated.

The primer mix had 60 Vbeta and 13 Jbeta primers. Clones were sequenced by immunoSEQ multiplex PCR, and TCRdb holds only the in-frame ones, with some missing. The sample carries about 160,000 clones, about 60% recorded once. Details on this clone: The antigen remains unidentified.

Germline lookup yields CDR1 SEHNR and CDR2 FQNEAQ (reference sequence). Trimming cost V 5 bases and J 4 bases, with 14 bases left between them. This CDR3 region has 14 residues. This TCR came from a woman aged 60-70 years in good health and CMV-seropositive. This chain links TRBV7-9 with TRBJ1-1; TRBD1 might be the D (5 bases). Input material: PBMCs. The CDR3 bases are TGTGCCAGCAGCCAAGGGTTTAGGGGCACTGAAGCTTTCTTT. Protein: CASSQGFRGTEAFF.